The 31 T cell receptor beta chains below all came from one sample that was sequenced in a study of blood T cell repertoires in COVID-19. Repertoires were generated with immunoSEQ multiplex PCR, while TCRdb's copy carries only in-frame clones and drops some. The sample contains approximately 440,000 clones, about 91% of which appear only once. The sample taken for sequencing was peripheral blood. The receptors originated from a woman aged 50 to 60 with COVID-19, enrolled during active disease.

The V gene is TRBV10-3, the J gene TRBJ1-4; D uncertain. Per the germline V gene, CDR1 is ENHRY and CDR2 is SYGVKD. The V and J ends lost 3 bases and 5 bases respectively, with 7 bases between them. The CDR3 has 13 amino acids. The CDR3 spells CAISEPGNEKLFF. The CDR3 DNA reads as TGTGCCATCAGTGAACCGGGGAATGAAAAACTGTTTTTT.

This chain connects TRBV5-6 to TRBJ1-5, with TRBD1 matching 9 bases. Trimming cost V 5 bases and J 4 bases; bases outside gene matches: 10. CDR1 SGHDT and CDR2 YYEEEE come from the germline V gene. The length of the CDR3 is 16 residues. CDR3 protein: CASRAGPGQGNQPQHF. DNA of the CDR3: TGTGCCAGCAGGGCCGGACCGGGACAGGGTAATCAGCCCCAGCATTTT.

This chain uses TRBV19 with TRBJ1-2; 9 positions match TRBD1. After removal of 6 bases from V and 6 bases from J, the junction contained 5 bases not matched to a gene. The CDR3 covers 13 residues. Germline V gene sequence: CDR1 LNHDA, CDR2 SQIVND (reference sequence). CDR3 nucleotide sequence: TGTGCCAGTAGACGGACAGGGGAGGATGGCTACACCTTC. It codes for CASRRTGEDGYTF.

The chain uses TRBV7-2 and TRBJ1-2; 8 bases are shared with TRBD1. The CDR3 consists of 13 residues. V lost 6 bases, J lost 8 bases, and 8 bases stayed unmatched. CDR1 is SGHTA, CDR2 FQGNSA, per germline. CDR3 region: CASSLQGARGYTF. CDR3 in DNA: TGTGCCAGCAGTCTGCAGGGGGCACGGGGCTACACCTTC.

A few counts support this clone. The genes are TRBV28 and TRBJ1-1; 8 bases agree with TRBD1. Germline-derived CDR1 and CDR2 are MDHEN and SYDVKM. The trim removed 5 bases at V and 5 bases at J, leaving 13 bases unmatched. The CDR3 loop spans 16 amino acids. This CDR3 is CASSTRQGRGKTEAFF. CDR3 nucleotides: TGTGCCAGCAGTACCCGACAGGGGAGAGGGAAAACTGAAGCTTTCTTT.

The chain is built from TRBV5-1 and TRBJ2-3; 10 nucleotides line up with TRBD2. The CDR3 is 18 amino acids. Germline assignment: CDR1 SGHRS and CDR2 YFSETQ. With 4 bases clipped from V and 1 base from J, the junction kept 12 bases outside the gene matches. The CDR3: CASSQGLASAQGTDTQYF. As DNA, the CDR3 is TGCGCCAGCAGCCAGGGACTAGCGAGCGCTCAAGGCACAGATACGCAGTATTTT.

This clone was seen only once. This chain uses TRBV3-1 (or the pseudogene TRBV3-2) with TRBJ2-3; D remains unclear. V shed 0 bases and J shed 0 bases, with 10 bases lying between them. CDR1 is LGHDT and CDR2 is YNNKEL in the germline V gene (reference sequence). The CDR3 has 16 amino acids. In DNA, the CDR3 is TGTGCCAGCAGCCAAGATGGCAGCGCTAGCACAGATACGCAGTATTTT. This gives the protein CASSQDGSASTDTQYF.

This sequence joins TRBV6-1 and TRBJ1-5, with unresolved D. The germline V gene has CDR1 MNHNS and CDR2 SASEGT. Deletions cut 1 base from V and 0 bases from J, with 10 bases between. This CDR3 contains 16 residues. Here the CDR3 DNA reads TGTGCCAGCAGTGAAGTTCTCAGAAATAGCAATCAGCCCCAGCATTTT. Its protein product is CASSEVLRNSNQPQHF.

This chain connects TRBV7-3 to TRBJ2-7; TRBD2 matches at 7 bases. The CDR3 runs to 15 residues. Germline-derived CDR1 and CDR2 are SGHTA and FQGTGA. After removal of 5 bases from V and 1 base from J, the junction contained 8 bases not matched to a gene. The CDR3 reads CASSPFAGDSYEQYF. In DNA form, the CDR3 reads TGTGCCAGCAGCCCCTTTGCGGGGGATTCCTACGAGCAGTACTTC.

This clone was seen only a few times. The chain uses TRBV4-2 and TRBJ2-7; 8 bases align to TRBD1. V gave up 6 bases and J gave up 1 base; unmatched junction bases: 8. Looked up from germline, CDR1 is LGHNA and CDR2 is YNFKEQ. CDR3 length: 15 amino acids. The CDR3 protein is CASRQTTGASYEQYF. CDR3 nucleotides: TGTGCCAGCAGACAAACGACAGGGGCTTCCTACGAGCAGTACTTC.

CDR3 loop: CASTQYRTAEAFF. The CDR3 coding sequence is TGCGCCAGCACTCAATATAGGACAGCTGAAGCTTTCTTT. The chain recombines TRBV10-2 with TRBJ1-1, with D possibly TRBD1 on 6 matching bases. V lost 7 bases and J lost 6, with 15 bases in between. The CDR3 loop spans 13 amino acids. CDR1 is WSHSY and CDR2 is SAAADI in the germline V gene.

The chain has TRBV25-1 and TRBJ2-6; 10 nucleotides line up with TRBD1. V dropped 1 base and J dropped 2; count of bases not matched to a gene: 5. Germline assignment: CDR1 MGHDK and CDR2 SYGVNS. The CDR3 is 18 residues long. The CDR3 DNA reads TGTGCCAGCAGTGAATCCGGGACAGGGGTCGCTGGGGCCAACGTCCTGACTTTC. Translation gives CASSESGTGVAGANVLTF.

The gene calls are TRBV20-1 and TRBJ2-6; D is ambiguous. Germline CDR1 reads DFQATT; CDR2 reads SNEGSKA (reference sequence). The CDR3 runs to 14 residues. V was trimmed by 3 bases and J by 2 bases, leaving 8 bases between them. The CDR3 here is CSASPRTGANVLTF. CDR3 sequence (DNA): TGCAGTGCTAGTCCCAGAACTGGGGCCAACGTCCTGACTTTC.

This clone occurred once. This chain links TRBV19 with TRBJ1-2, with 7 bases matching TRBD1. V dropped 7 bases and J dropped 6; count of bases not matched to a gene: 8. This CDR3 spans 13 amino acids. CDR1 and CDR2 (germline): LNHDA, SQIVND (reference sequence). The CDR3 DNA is TGTGCCAGTAAGGGCAGGGGGGTTGATGGCTACACCTTC. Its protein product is CASKGRGVDGYTF.

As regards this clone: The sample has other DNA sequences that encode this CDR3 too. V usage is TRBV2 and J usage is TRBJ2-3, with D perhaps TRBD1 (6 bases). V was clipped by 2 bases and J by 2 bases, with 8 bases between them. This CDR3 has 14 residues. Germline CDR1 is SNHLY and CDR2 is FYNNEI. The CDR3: CASSEQGSTDTQYF. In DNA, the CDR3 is TGTGCCAGCAGTGAACAGGGGTCCACAGATACGCAGTATTTT.

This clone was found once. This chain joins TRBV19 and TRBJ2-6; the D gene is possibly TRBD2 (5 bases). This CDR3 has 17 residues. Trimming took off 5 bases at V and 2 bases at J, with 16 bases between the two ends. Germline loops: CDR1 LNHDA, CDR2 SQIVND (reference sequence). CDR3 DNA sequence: TGTGCCAGTAGTCCCGGATTGAGCGGAGCTGGGGCCAACGTCCTGACTTTC. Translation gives CASSPGLSGAGANVLTF.

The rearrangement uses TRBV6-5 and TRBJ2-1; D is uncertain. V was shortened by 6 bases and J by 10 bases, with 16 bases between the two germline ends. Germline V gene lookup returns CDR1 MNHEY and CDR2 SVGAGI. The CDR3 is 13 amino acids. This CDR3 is CASRVGFGREQFF. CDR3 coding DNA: TGTGCCAGCAGAGTTGGTTTCGGTCGCGAGCAGTTCTTC.

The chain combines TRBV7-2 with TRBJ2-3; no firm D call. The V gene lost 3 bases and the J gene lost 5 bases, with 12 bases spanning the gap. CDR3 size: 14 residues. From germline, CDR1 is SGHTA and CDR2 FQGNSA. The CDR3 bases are TGTGCCAGCAGCTTTATAGCCGTACTAGATACGCAGTATTTT. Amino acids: CASSFIAVLDTQYF.

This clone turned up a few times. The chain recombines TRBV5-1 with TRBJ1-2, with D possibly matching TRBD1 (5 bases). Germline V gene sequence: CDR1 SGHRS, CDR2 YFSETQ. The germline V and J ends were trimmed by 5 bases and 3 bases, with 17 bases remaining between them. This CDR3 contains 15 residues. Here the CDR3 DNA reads TGCGCCAGCAGACCAAGCCCCAGGGAAGACTATGGCTACACCTTC. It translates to CASRPSPREDYGYTF.

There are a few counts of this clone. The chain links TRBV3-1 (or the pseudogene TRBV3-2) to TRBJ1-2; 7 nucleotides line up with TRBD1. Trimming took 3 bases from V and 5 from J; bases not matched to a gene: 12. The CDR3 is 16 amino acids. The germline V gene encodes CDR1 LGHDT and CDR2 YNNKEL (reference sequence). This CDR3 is CASSQGLGQGVYGYTF. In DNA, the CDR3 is TGTGCCAGCAGCCAGGGTCTGGGGCAGGGGGTTTATGGCTACACCTTC.

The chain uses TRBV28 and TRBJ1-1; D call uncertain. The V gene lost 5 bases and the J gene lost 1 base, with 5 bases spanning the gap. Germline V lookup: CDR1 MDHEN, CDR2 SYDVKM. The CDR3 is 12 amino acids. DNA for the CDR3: TGTGCCAGCAGTCCCAAGAACACTGAAGCTTTCTTT. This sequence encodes CASSPKNTEAFF.

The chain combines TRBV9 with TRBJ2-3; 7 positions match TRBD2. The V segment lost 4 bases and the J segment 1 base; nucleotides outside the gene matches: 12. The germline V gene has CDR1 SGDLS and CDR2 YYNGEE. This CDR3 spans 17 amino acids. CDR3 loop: CASSLSGGLVGTDTQYF. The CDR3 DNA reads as TGTGCCAGCAGCCTCTCCGGGGGGTTGGTCGGCACAGATACGCAGTATTTT.

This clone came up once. The CDR3 loop is CASSRTGNNEQYF. The CDR3 bases are TGTGCCAGCAGCCGGACAGGGAACAACGAGCAGTACTTC. The chain couples TRBV6-5 to TRBJ2-7; TRBD1 aligns across 8 bases. Germline assignment: CDR1 MNHEY and CDR2 SVGAGI. The CDR3 spans 13 residues. The ends lost 6 bases at V and 5 bases at J; junction bases unmatched: 6.

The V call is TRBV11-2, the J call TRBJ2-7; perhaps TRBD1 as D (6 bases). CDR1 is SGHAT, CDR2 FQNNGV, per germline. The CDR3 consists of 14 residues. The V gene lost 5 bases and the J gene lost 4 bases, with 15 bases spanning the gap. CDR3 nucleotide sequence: TGTGCCAGCAGCATAGTTGAGGGGGAGTACGAGCAGTACTTC. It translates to CASSIVEGEYEQYF. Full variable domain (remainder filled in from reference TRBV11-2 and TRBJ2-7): EAGVAQSPRYKIIEKRQSVAFWCNPISGHATLYWYQQILGQGPKLLIQFQNNGVVDDSQLPKDRFSAERLKGVDSTLKIQPAKLEDSAVYLCASSIVEGEYEQYFGPGTRLTVT.

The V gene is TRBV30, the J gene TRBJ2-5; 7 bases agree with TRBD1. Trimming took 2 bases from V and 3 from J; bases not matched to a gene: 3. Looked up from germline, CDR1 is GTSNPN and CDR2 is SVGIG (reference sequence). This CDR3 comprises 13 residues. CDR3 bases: TGTGCCTGGAGTAGACAGGGCGAAGAGACCCAGTACTTC. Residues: CAWSRQGEETQYF.

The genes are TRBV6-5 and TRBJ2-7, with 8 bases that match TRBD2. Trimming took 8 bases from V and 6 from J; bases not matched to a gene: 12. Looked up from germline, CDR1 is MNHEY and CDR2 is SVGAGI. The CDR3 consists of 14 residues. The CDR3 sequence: CASHSPGGGPEQYF. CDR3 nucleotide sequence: TGTGCCAGCCATTCACCCGGGGGGGGACCCGAGCAGTACTTC.

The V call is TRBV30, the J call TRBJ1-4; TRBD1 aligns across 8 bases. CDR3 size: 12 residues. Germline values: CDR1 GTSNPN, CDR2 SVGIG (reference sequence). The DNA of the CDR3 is TGTGCGATGACAGGGGCGGGGGAAAAACTGTTTTTT. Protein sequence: CAMTGAGEKLFF.

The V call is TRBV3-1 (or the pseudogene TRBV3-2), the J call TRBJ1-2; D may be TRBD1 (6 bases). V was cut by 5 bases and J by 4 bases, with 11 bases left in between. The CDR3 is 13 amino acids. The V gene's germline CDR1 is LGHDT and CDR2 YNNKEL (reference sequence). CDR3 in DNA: TGTGCCAGCAGCTCATTACAGGGCTATGGCTACACCTTC. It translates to CASSSLQGYGYTF.

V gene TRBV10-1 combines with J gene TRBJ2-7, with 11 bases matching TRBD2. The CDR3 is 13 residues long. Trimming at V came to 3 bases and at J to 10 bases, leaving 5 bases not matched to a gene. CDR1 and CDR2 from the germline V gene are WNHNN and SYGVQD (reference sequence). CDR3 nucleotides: TGCGCCAGCAGTGAAAGCCTAGCGGGGGGACAGTACTTC. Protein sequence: CASSESLAGGQYF.

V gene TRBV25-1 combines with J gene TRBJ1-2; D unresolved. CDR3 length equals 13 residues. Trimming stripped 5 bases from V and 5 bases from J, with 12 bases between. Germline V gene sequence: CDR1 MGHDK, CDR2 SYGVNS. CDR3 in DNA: TGTGCCAGCAGTCCCCAAGGGAGTTATGGCTACACCTTC. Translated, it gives CASSPQGSYGYTF.

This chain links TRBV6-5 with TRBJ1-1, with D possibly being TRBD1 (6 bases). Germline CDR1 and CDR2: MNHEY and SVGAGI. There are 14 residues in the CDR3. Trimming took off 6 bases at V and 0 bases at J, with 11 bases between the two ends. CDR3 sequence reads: CASSQGNMNTEAFF. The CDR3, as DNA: TGTGCCAGCAGCCAGGGGAACATGAACACTGAAGCTTTCTTT.